Detailed here is one TCR beta chain. Its antigen remains unidentified. 13 Jbeta primers and 60 Vbeta primers were used for the PCR. TCRdb keeps only in-frame clones here, not all; method: immunoSEQ multiplex PCR. The profile shows roughly 110,000 clones, 70% to 80% of them singletons. This sample stems from a study of cytomegalovirus exposure and HLA in healthy donors. The CDR3 consists of 12 residues. Trimming shortened V by 2 bases and J by 5 bases, and 6 bases separated the two germline ends. CDR1 and CDR2 (germline): SEHNR, FQNEAQ (reference sequence). Study conclusions and caveats: An analysis was carried out later, and it reportedly showed fewer N-insertions in an Asian-associated ancestry cluster than the 666-donor mean. On later analysis, the bulk of CMV-associated TCR beta chains appeared to be HLA-restricted. Most TCR beta V segments were productive about 87% or about 30% of the time in an earlier analysis.

This sequence was found in a man younger than 35 in good health and CMV-seronegative. The chain joins TRBV7-9 to TRBJ1-1, with D unresolved. The sequenced sample was PBMCs. CDR3 DNA sequence: TGTGCCAGCAGCTTATTCTCGACTGAAGCTTTCTTT. Its translation: CASSLFSTEAFF.